A single sample is the source of the 3 T cell receptor beta chains below, sequenced in a study of CD8+ T cells in alopecia areata. RNA, once extracted, was reverse transcribed into cDNA for use as the sequencing template. Measured with immunoSEQ multiplex PCR; TCRdb has only the in-frame clones, and not every one. The sample carries 150,000 to 200,000 clones, approximately 60% recorded once. The treatment was: oral pan-JAK inhibitor, 5-10 mg twice daily. The material sequenced was CD4+ T cells sorted from blood, taken at week 24, from a patient treated with tofacitinib. The receptors shown here come from a human donor with alopecia areata.

The J gene is TRBJ2-3, the V gene TRBV5-4; 7 bases are shared with TRBD1. This CDR3 has 14 residues. Per germline, CDR1 SGHNT and CDR2 YYREEE (reference sequence). V shed 3 bases and J 2 bases; nucleotides not matched to a gene: 3. This CDR3 reads CASSWDRNTDTQYF. CDR3 nucleotides: TGTGCCAGCAGCTGGGACAGAAACACAGATACGCAGTATTTT. Together with reference TRBV5-4 and TRBJ2-3, the CDR3 gives the full variable domain: ETGVTQSPTHLIKTRGQQVTLRCSSQSGHNTVSWYQQALGQGPQFIFQYYREEENGRGNFPPRFSGLQFPNYSSELNVNALELDDSALYLCASSWDRNTDTQYFGPGTRLTVL.

The rearrangement links TRBV2 to TRBJ1-2, with 11 bases aligning to TRBD1. There are 14 residues in the CDR3. V was pared by 4 bases and J by 8 bases, with 6 bases of the junction left unmatched. CDR1 SNHLY and CDR2 FYNNEI come from the germline V gene. The CDR3 region is CASSADRGRQGYTF. DNA of the CDR3: TGTGCCAGCAGTGCGGACAGGGGGCGACAGGGCTACACCTTC. The full variable domain, completed using reference TRBV2 and TRBJ1-2, is EPEVTQTPSHQVTQMGQEVILRCVPISNHLYFYWYRQILGQKVEFLVSFYNNEISEKSEIFDDQFSVERPDGSNFTLKIRSTKLEDSAMYFCASSADRGRQGYTFGSGTRLTVV.

The J gene is TRBJ2-3, the V gene TRBV4-1; TRBD2 might be the D (5 bases). Trimming cost V 3 bases and J 0 bases, with 7 bases left between them. The length of the CDR3 is 14 residues. The germline CDR1 and CDR2 sequences are MGHRA and YSYEKL. CDR3 DNA: TGCGCCAGCAGCCAGACTACTAGCACAGATACGCAGTATTTT. It encodes CASSQTTSTDTQYF.